The 25 T cell receptor beta chains in this list originate from one sample, sequenced in a study of blood T cell repertoires in COVID-19. The protocol was immunoSEQ multiplex PCR, while the TCRdb copy is restricted to in-frame clones and leaves out a portion. The sample shows about 120,000 clones, around 78% of them seen only once. The sample taken for sequencing was peripheral blood. The source is a man aged 25 to 40 with acute or convalescent COVID-19.

J is TRBJ2-2 and V is TRBV6-1; 9 bases map to TRBD1. The CDR3 is 14 residues long. The germline V gene has CDR1 MNHNS and CDR2 SASEGT. V was clipped by 8 bases and J by 3 bases; unmatched bases: 4. CDR3 nucleotide sequence: TGTGCCAGCGGCTGGACAGGGGACACCGGGGAGCTGTTTTTT. It is translated as CASGWTGDTGELFF.

The V gene is TRBV9, the J gene TRBJ2-2, with TRBD2 matching over 13 bases. Germline lookup yields CDR1 SGDLS and CDR2 YYNGEE. After removal of 7 bases from V and 5 bases from J, the junction contained 8 bases not matched to a gene. The CDR3 covers 16 residues. CDR3 sequence: CASEGTSGAGTGELFF. DNA for the CDR3: TGTGCCAGCGAGGGGACTAGCGGGGCGGGGACCGGGGAGCTGTTTTTT.

The chain recombines TRBV12-3 or TRBV12-4 with TRBJ2-2; D gene uncertain. The CDR3 covers 12 residues. Deletions cut 6 bases from V and 7 bases from J, with 9 bases between. CDR3 in DNA: TGTGCCAGCAGCGCCTTGAGCGGGGAGCTGTTTTTT. Translation gives CASSALSGELFF.

The CDR3 here is CASSFRAGGQETQYF. Written as DNA, the CDR3 is TGTGCCAGCAGCTTCCGGGCAGGGGGCCAAGAGACCCAGTACTTC. The chain joins TRBV5-4 to TRBJ2-5, with 7 bases lining up with TRBD1. Trimming cost V 2 bases and J 1 base; bases outside gene matches: 5. Germline V gene data show CDR1 as SGHNT and CDR2 as YYREEE (reference sequence). The CDR3 has 15 amino acids.

The CDR3 is CASSLGLFPTNEKLFF. The DNA of the CDR3 is TGTGCCAGCAGCTTAGGTCTCTTCCCAACTAATGAAAAACTGTTTTTT. The chain recombines TRBV11-2 with TRBJ1-4; D ambiguous. Germline CDR1 reads SGHAT; CDR2 reads FQNNGV. The CDR3 loop spans 16 amino acids. Deletions cut 1 base from V and 0 bases from J, with 9 bases between. Drawing the rest from reference TRBV11-2 and TRBJ1-4, the complete variable domain is EAGVAQSPRYKIIEKRQSVAFWCNPISGHATLYWYQQILGQGPKLLIQFQNNGVVDDSQLPKDRFSAERLKGVDSTLKIQPAKLEDSAVYLCASSLGLFPTNEKLFFGSGTQLSVL.

This clone appeared a few times. The CDR3 sequence is CAWRTGRETQYF. The CDR3 DNA sequence: TGTGCCTGGAGGACAGGGAGAGAGACCCAGTACTTC. The chain links TRBV30 to TRBJ2-5; 7 bases line up with TRBD1. Germline trimming cut 3 bases from V and 4 bases from J; bases unmatched to any gene: 2. The CDR3 is 12 residues long. Germline V gives CDR1 GTSNPN, CDR2 SVGIG (reference sequence).

This clone was recorded only once. At one end, the junction sequence differs from germline, possibly due to a read error. V usage is TRBV7-8 and J usage is TRBJ1-2; D gene unclear. This CDR3 region has 13 residues. Germline CDR1 reads SGHVS; CDR2 reads FQNEAQ. DNA for the CDR3: TGTGCCAGCAGCTTAGACACTAACTATAGCTACACCTTC. Its translation is CASSLDTNYSYTF.

Of note for this clone: At the DNA level, this CDR3 is encoded by other sequences in the same sample as well. The chain carries TRBV4-3 and TRBJ1-5; D is uncertain. This CDR3 is 15 amino acids long. V was pared by 0 bases and J by 6 bases, with 12 bases between. Germline-derived CDR1 and CDR2 are LGHNA and YSLEER. CDR3: CASSQDPGGGQPQHF. CDR3 nucleotide sequence: TGCGCCAGCAGCCAAGATCCCGGCGGCGGTCAGCCCCAGCATTTT.

A single count supports this clone. The V call is TRBV7-9, the J call TRBJ2-1; 8 positions agree with TRBD1. Germline CDR1 reads SEHNR; CDR2 reads FQNEAQ (reference sequence). The CDR3 length is 11 residues. V lost 5 bases and J lost 15; bases outside the gene matches: 6. The CDR3 loop is CASSQGQGPFF. As DNA, the CDR3 is TGTGCCAGCAGCCAAGGACAGGGACCGTTCTTC.

The V and J genes are TRBV3-1 (or the pseudogene TRBV3-2) and TRBJ1-4; 8 bases match TRBD1. The CDR3 is made up of 16 amino acids. Germline CDR1 and CDR2: LGHDT and YNNKEL (reference sequence). J was trimmed by 6 bases and V by 2 bases; bases with no gene match: 8. The CDR3 nucleotides read TGTGCCAGCAGCCAATCCACAGGGGGGAAGGATGAAAAACTGTTTTTT. Its protein is CASSQSTGGKDEKLFF.

This clone was seen a few times. V usage is TRBV5-6 and J usage is TRBJ1-5; D remains ambiguous. This CDR3 contains 15 residues. V was clipped by 1 base and J by 4 bases, with 12 bases between them. Germline CDR1 SGHDT, CDR2 YYEEEE. CDR3 in amino acids: CASSLLGSGNQPQHF. CDR3 nucleotides: TGTGCCAGCAGCTTGCTAGGATCCGGGAATCAGCCCCAGCATTTT. Drawing the rest from reference TRBV5-6 and TRBJ1-5, the complete variable domain is DAGVTQSPTHLIKTRGQQVTLRCSPKSGHDTVSWYQQALGQGPQFIFQYYEEEERQRGNFPDRFSGHQFPNYSSELNVNALLLGDSALYLCASSLLGSGNQPQHFGDGTRLSIL.

This rearrangement joins TRBV27 to TRBJ1-1; possibly TRBD1 for D (5 bases). With 2 bases removed from V and 4 bases from J, the gap between germline ends came to 11 bases. Germline-derived CDR1 and CDR2 are MNHEY and SMNVEV (reference sequence). The CDR3 totals 14 residues. The CDR3 DNA reads TGTGCCAGCAGTTTAGGGAGGGGAGGCACTGAAGCTTTCTTT. The encoded protein is CASSLGRGGTEAFF.

The J gene is TRBJ2-7, the V gene TRBV5-6, with D maybe TRBD1 (5 bases). The V gene lost 3 bases and the J gene lost 4 bases, with 14 bases spanning the gap. The CDR3 extends over 14 amino acids. Germline CDR1 reads SGHDT; CDR2 reads YYEEEE. The CDR3 DNA reads as TGTGCCAGCAGCTCACGACAGCATCCTTACGAGCAGTACGTC. Its translation: CASSSRQHPYEQYV.

The J gene is TRBJ2-7, the V gene TRBV6-1, with D tentatively TRBD2 (6 bases). This CDR3 spans 16 amino acids. The V and J ends lost 1 base and 3 bases respectively, with 16 bases between them. Germline V lookup: CDR1 MNHNS, CDR2 SASEGT. The CDR3 sequence is CASSEEGRFGGYEQYV. The CDR3 DNA reads as TGTGCCAGCAGTGAAGAGGGGAGGTTCGGCGGCTACGAGCAGTACGTC.

The CDR3 DNA sequence: TGTGCCAGCAGCCCAACGGGGGGGCCTAACACCGGGGAGCTGTTTTTT. Residues: CASSPTGGPNTGELFF. The V gene is TRBV9, the J gene TRBJ2-2, with 8 bases aligning to TRBD2. V dropped 4 bases and J dropped 2; count of bases not matched to a gene: 7. The CDR3 sequence is 16 residues long. Germline-derived CDR1 and CDR2 are SGDLS and YYNGEE.

V is TRBV7-9 and J is TRBJ2-1; 7 positions agree with TRBD1. Trimming cost V 4 bases and J 1 base; bases outside gene matches: 4. This CDR3 is 15 amino acids long. Germline assignment: CDR1 SEHNR and CDR2 FQNEAQ (reference sequence). The CDR3 region has the DNA TGTGCCAGCAGCTCCGAGGGGGCTTCCTACAATGAGCAGTTCTTC. This codes for CASSSEGASYNEQFF.

The chain employs TRBV4-2 and TRBJ1-1, with TRBD1 matching over 9 bases. V dropped 0 bases and J dropped 5; count of bases not matched to a gene: 4. CDR3 size: 15 residues. Germline lookup yields CDR1 LGHNA and CDR2 YNFKEQ. CDR3 amino acids: CASSQEGTGLTEAFF. The CDR3 DNA follows: TGTGCCAGCAGCCAAGAAGGGACAGGGTTAACTGAAGCTTTCTTT.

The rearrangement uses TRBV30 and TRBJ1-3, with D hard to call. Germline CDR1 and CDR2: GTSNPN and SVGIG (reference sequence). Trimming removed 0 bases at V and 0 bases at J, with 12 bases between. The CDR3 totals 16 residues. The CDR3 is CAWSVFATYSGNTIYF. Here the CDR3 DNA reads TGTGCCTGGAGTGTCTTCGCAACCTACTCTGGAAACACCATATATTTT.

The chain couples TRBV5-1 to TRBJ2-1; D might be TRBD2 (6 bases). Germline-derived CDR1 and CDR2 are SGHRS and YFSETQ. The CDR3 spans 15 residues. V was pared by 5 bases and J by 1 base, with 13 bases between. CDR3 coding DNA: TGCGCCAGCAGGCCCGCGGGGTCATCCTACAATGAGCAGTTCTTC. Translating gives CASRPAGSSYNEQFF. Drawing the rest from reference TRBV5-1 and TRBJ2-1, the complete variable domain is KAGVTQTPRYLIKTRGQQVTLSCSPISGHRSVSWYQQTPGQGLQFLFEYFSETQRNKGNFPGRFSGRQFSNSRSEMNVSTLELGDSALYLCASRPAGSSYNEQFFGPGTRLTVL.

This clone showed up just a few times. The chain couples TRBV5-1 to TRBJ2-3; D ambiguous. The germline V gene encodes CDR1 SGHRS and CDR2 YFSETQ. The CDR3 consists of 12 residues. V shed 0 bases and J shed 6 bases, with 5 bases lying between them. The CDR3 DNA reads as TGCGCCAGCAGCTTGGATCTCGATACGCAGTATTTT. It encodes CASSLDLDTQYF.

The CDR3 loop reads CASSLEGTGFTEAFF. CDR3 nucleotide sequence: TGTGCCAGCAGCTTAGAAGGGACAGGGTTCACTGAAGCTTTCTTT. The chain employs TRBV7-9 and TRBJ1-1; the match to TRBD1 covers 9 bases. The trim removed 1 base at V and 4 bases at J, leaving 4 bases unmatched. Per the germline V gene, CDR1 is SEHNR and CDR2 is FQNEAQ (reference sequence). CDR3 length: 15 amino acids. The complete variable domain, with remaining parts taken from reference TRBV7-9 and TRBJ1-1, reads DTGVSQNPRHKITKRGQNVTFRCDPISEHNRLYWYRQTLGQGPEFLTYFQNEAQLEKSRLLSDRFSAERPKGSFSTLEIQRTEQGDSAMYLCASSLEGTGFTEAFFGQGTRLTVV.

V is TRBV14 and J is TRBJ2-1; 8 bases map to TRBD2. V was clipped by 7 bases and J by 8 bases; unmatched bases: 4. Germline V gene sequence: CDR1 SGHDN, CDR2 FVKESK. This CDR3 comprises 12 residues. The CDR3, as DNA: TGTGCCAGCACCCCAGCGGGGGATGAGCAGTTCTTC. As protein: CASTPAGDEQFF.

The chain employs TRBV6-4 and TRBJ2-7, with 7 bases matching TRBD2. Germline CDR1 and CDR2: MRHNA and SNTAGT. The CDR3 extends over 15 amino acids. Trimming removed 7 bases from V and 4 bases from J; junction bases left unmatched: 13. The CDR3 is CASIEAASGEYEQYV. CDR3 nucleotide sequence: TGTGCCAGCATAGAGGCTGCTAGCGGAGAGTACGAGCAGTACGTC.

This sequence joins TRBV30 and TRBJ2-7; a possible D gene is TRBD1 (6 bases). CDR1 and CDR2 (germline): GTSNPN, SVGIG (reference sequence). V lost 0 bases and J 2 bases, leaving 14 bases between the germline ends. There are 15 residues in the CDR3. This chain's CDR3 is CAWSVLMPGAYEQYF. The CDR3 DNA reads TGTGCCTGGAGTGTACTTATGCCAGGGGCCTACGAGCAGTACTTC.

The chain uses TRBV21-1 and TRBJ2-7; the table's D call TRBD1 went unverified against the DNA. TRBV21-1 is annotated as a pseudogene. The CDR3 runs to 13 residues. The CDR3 nucleotides read TGTGCCGGTTTCCGGGACAGGGTTCACGAGCAGTACGTC. Translating it yields CAGFRDRVHEQYV.